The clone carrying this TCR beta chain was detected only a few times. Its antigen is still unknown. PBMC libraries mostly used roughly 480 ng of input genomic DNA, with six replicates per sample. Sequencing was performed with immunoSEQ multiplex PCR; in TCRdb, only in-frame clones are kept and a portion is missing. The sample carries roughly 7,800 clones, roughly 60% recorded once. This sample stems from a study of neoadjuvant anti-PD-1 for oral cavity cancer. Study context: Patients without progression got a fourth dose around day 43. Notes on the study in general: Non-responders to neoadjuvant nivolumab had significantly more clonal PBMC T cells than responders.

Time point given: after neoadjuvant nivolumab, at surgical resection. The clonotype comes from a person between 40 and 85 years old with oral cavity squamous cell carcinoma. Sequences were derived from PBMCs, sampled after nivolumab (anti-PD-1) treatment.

CDR3 sequence: CASSRDRNTEAFF. Here the CDR3 DNA reads TGTGCCAGCAGTCGCGACAGGAACACTGAAGCTTTCTTT. V and J are TRBV7-2 and TRBJ1-1, with a weak D call TRBD1 (5 bases). The CDR3 runs to 13 residues. Germline CDR1 SGHTA, CDR2 FQGNSA. The ends were cut back, 6 bases at V and 1 base at J, with 9 bases in the middle.